This T cell receptor (beta chain) was recorded in a study of blood T cell repertoires in COVID-19. Across the study: From the United States, Italy and Spain came samples of acute and convalescent COVID-19. T cells, B-cell-depleted T cells, or PBMCs supplied cDNA or gDNA.

The CDR3 sequence is 14 residues long. Germline values: CDR1 SGHAT, CDR2 FQNNGV. Trimming stripped 3 bases from V and 10 bases from J, with 13 bases between. Study processing details: Estimation of nucleated cell counts relied on the amplification of reference gene primers. Sequencing used immunoSEQ multiplex PCR; TCRdb keeps in-frame clones, though not all of them. For V, J and clone size, that table is used; D and trimming come from the DNA. The table shows 350,000 or so clones, with roughly 86% occurring only once. The TCR comes from a woman aged 25 to 45 with COVID-19, enrolled during active disease. V is TRBV11-2 and J is TRBJ1-6; D unresolved. Sequences were obtained from peripheral blood. For the CDR3, the DNA is TGTGCCAGCAGCTTGAATTTGGTGCGGTCACCCCTCCACTTT. It specifies CASSLNLVRSPLHF. Filled out from reference TRBV11-2 and TRBJ1-6, the complete variable domain reads EAGVAQSPRYKIIEKRQSVAFWCNPISGHATLYWYQQILGQGPKLLIQFQNNGVVDDSQLPKDRFSAERLKGVDSTLKIQPAKLEDSAVYLCASSLNLVRSPLHFGNGTRLTVT.